This T cell receptor (beta chain) was sequenced for a study of blood T cell repertoires in COVID-19. The wider study: The United States, Italy and Spain supplied acute and convalescent COVID-19 samples. From T cells, B-cell-depleted T cells, or PBMCs came the material, which was cDNA or gDNA.

Followed over time, Seattle patients had been enrolled while infection was active. In the original analysis: Reference gene primer amplification gave nucleated cell count estimates. Libraries were prepared by immunoSEQ multiplex PCR; TCRdb keeps only in-frame clonotypes and omits some of them. V and J calls and clone size follow that table, whereas D and trimming were derived from the DNA. Counted here are over 150,000 clones, about 85% occurring once; the ten biggest clones make up over 0.55%. This clone was counted between two and nine times. Losses at the gene ends were 6 bases for V and 7 bases for J; bases not matched to a gene: 18. Germline CDR1 and CDR2: KGHDR and SFDVKD. The CDR3 totals 18 residues.

This clonotype originated in a man between 60 and 75 years old with COVID-19, enrolled during active disease. The sample comprised peripheral blood. This chain uses TRBV24-1 with TRBJ2-1, with 9 bases lining up with TRBD2. This CDR3 is CATSPMGAGGIVHNEQFF. The CDR3 DNA reads as TGTGCCACCAGTCCTATGGGGGCGGGGGGGATCGTACATAATGAGCAGTTCTTC.